The 15 T cell receptor beta chains below were found in one sample sequenced in a study of T cell responses to AZD1222 COVID-19 vaccine. The repertoire was sequenced with immunoSEQ multiplex PCR; TCRdb's copy has only in-frame clones and lacks some. Of roughly 180,000 clones detected, roughly 91% appear once; the ten largest clones hold about 1%. Specimen: peripheral blood, collected 28 days after the second dose of the MenACWY control vaccine. The receptor set was obtained from an adult who received the MenACWY meningococcal vaccine as a control.

The chain employs TRBV5-8 and TRBJ2-1; TRBD1 might be the D (6 bases). The ends were cut back, 4 bases at V and 4 bases at J, with 15 bases in the middle. The CDR3 length is 15 residues. Germline assignment: CDR1 SGHTS and CDR2 YDEGEE. The CDR3 region has the DNA TGTGCCAGCAGCAGATACGGACAGAATTACAATGAGCAGTTCTTC. Protein: CASSRYGQNYNEQFF. Drawing the rest from reference TRBV5-8 and TRBJ2-1, the complete variable domain is EAGVTQSPTHLIKTRGQQATLRCSPISGHTSVYWYQQALGLGLQFLLWYDEGEERNRGNFPPRFSGRQFPNYSSELNVNALELEDSALYLCASSRYGQNYNEQFFGPGTRLTVL.

This clone was observed once. V is TRBV6-6 and J is TRBJ1-2, with D hard to call. The germline gives CDR1 MNHNY, CDR2 SVGAGI (reference sequence). CDR3 length: 13 amino acids. Trimming removed 5 bases at V and 3 bases at J, with 10 bases between. The CDR3 DNA reads TGTGCCAGCAGTCCAGCGACGGACTATGGCTACACCTTC. Translation: CASSPATDYGYTF.

The CDR3 loop reads CASSATPGQGSSGANVLTF. The CDR3, as DNA: TGCGCCAGCAGTGCCACTCCGGGACAAGGTTCCTCTGGGGCCAACGTCCTGACTTTC. The chain is built from TRBV10-1 and TRBJ2-6; weak D call: TRBD1 (6 bases). From germline, CDR1 is WNHNN and CDR2 SYGVQD (reference sequence). Trimming removed 4 bases at V and 0 bases at J, with 19 bases between. There are 19 residues in the CDR3.

The chain recombines TRBV7-2 with TRBJ2-5, with D perhaps matching TRBD1 (6 bases). Trimming removed 5 bases at V and 5 bases at J, with 15 bases between. Per germline, CDR1 SGHTA and CDR2 FQGNSA. The CDR3 spans 14 residues. The CDR3 loop is CASSGSTGGETQYF. CDR3 DNA sequence: TGTGCCAGCAGCGGTTCGACAGGCGGGGAGACCCAGTACTTC.

The chain couples TRBV19 to TRBJ1-1; D is ambiguous. V was trimmed by 6 bases and J by 1 base, leaving 9 bases between them. Germline values: CDR1 LNHDA, CDR2 SQIVND (reference sequence). This CDR3 is 13 amino acids long. CDR3 nucleotides: TGTGCCAGTAGCGCACAGAGGAACACTGAAGCTTTCTTT. Protein product: CASSAQRNTEAFF.

The rearrangement links TRBV6-1 to TRBJ1-2; D is perhaps TRBD1 (5 bases). Trimming removed 3 bases at V and 7 bases at J, with 15 bases between. The CDR3 extends over 14 amino acids. From germline, CDR1 is MNHNS and CDR2 SASEGT. The CDR3, as DNA: TGTGCCAGCAGTGATCAGGGAAGGACTGTTGGCTACACCTTC. This encodes CASSDQGRTVGYTF.

The rearrangement uses TRBV7-9 and TRBJ2-7; 7 bases map to TRBD2. After removal of 7 bases from V and 0 bases from J, the junction contained 6 bases not matched to a gene. Germline V gene lookup returns CDR1 SEHNR and CDR2 FQNEAQ (reference sequence). The CDR3 runs to 14 residues. DNA of the CDR3: TGTGCCAGCACGGGGGGAGGGAGCTCCTACGAGCAGTACTTC. Amino acids: CASTGGGSSYEQYF.

In DNA, the CDR3 is TGTGCCAGTAGAACGGGACCCGGAAACACCATATATTTT. Translating it yields CASRTGPGNTIYF. The chain links TRBV19 to TRBJ1-3, with D possibly being TRBD1 (5 bases). V was pared by 6 bases and J by 4 bases, with 10 bases between. The CDR3 consists of 13 residues. CDR1 and CDR2 (germline): LNHDA, SQIVND (reference sequence).

The rearrangement joins TRBV19 to TRBJ1-4; unclear D gene. The V gene lost 0 bases and the J gene lost 8 bases, with 7 bases spanning the gap. Germline V lookup: CDR1 LNHDA, CDR2 SQIVND (reference sequence). The CDR3 loop spans 13 amino acids. The CDR3 here is CASSIDGREKLFF. The CDR3, as DNA: TGTGCCAGTAGTATAGACGGTAGGGAAAAACTGTTTTTT. The whole variable domain, filled in from reference TRBV19 and TRBJ1-4, reads DGGITQSPKYLFRKEGQNVTLSCEQNLNHDAMYWYRQDPGQGLRLIYYSQIVNDFQKGDIAEGYSVSREKKESFPLTVTSAQKNPTAFYLCASSIDGREKLFFGSGTQLSVL.

The chain carries TRBV3-1 (or the pseudogene TRBV3-2) and TRBJ2-7; TRBD1 might be the D (6 bases). Germline lookup yields CDR1 LGHDT and CDR2 YNNKEL (reference sequence). The V end was cut by 4 bases, the J end by 1 base, with 14 bases between. CDR3 length equals 15 residues. CDR3 amino acids: CASSRQTGWSYEQYF. The CDR3 DNA is TGTGCCAGCAGCCGTCAGACAGGATGGTCCTACGAGCAGTACTTC.

This clone was seen once. The rearrangement links TRBV30 to TRBJ1-6; tentative D call: TRBD1 (5 bases). This CDR3 region has 14 residues. CDR1 GTSNPN and CDR2 SVGIG come from the germline V gene (reference sequence). With 4 bases removed from V and 7 bases from J, the gap between germline ends came to 14 bases. The CDR3 reads CAWTLGGGNSPLHF. CDR3 DNA sequence: TGTGCCTGGACCCTTGGCGGGGGGAATTCACCCCTCCACTTT.

The chain recombines TRBV11-3 with TRBJ2-2; D might be TRBD1 (5 bases). The CDR3 totals 14 residues. CDR1 is SGHNT and CDR2 is YENEEA in the germline V gene. With 0 bases removed from V and 5 bases from J, the gap between germline ends came to 7 bases. CDR3 sequence (DNA): TGTGCCAGCAGCTTAGACAGGGATACCGGGGAGCTGTTTTTT. It encodes CASSLDRDTGELFF.

This chain uses TRBV4-2 with TRBJ2-3, with 7 bases aligning to TRBD2. The germline V gene encodes CDR1 LGHNA and CDR2 YNFKEQ. The junction had 6 bases not matched to a gene; V was cut back by 2 bases and J by 10 bases. The length of the CDR3 is 13 residues. The CDR3 DNA reads TGTGCCAGCAGCCAAAGTTCGGGAGGATCGCAGTATTTT. Translated, it gives CASSQSSGGSQYF.

The chain links TRBV2 to TRBJ1-4; 8 nucleotides match TRBD1. V trimming: 8 bases; J trimming: 3 bases; junction bases outside the gene matches: 8. Germline V gene sequence: CDR1 SNHLY, CDR2 FYNNEI. This CDR3 has 15 residues. The DNA of the CDR3 is TGTGCCAGCGGTCAATACAGGGGGTCTAATGAAAAACTGTTTTTT. It encodes CASGQYRGSNEKLFF.

CDR3 in amino acids: CASRRTASYNSPLHF. The DNA for the CDR3 is TGTGCCAGCAGGCGGACTGCTTCCTATAATTCACCCCTCCACTTT. The chain employs TRBV7-6 and TRBJ1-6; no firm D call. This CDR3 comprises 15 residues. V lost 6 bases and J lost 1, with 10 bases in between. Looked up from germline, CDR1 is SGHVS and CDR2 is FNYEAQ.